The rows below give T cell receptor beta chains drawn from one sample of a study of CD8 T cells in ankylosing spondylitis. TCRdb ran MiXCR on the 5' RACE reads and lists one entry per CDR3 protein. The sample has more than 150,000 distinct CDR3 sequences, around a sixth seen once. Sequencing input: blood, either unsorted or a sorted T cell fraction (not recorded which). These receptor sequences come from a male donor between 5 and 35 years old with ankylosing spondylitis or in good health (not recorded which). Both conserved end residues are part of each CDR3. The order of the fields is clone size, V gene, J gene, D gene, CDR3 DNA, CDR3 protein. A D gene is named only where the DNA matches it firmly. Expanded clones get a size class; other rows say once, few or many, or leave the size out.

size: NA
V: TRBV18
J: TRBJ2-7
D: TRBD1
DNA: TGTGCCAGCTCCCCGGGACAGTCGGGCTACGAGCAGTACTTC
CDR3: CASSPGQSGYEQYF

size: many
V: TRBV12-3/TRBV12-4
J: TRBJ2-3
D: TRBD2
DNA: TGTGCCAGCAGTCTTGGGGGGGGAAACCAACCGCAGTATTTT
CDR3: CASSLGGGNQPQYF

size: many
V: TRBV7-9
J: TRBJ2-4
D: NA
DNA: TGTGCCAGCAGTTTCAGGACAGAAAACATTCAGTACTTC
CDR3: CASSFRTENIQYF

size: many
V: TRBV15
J: TRBJ2-7
D: NA
DNA: TGTGCCACCAGCGGGCGTTCCTACGAGCAGTACTTC
CDR3: CATSGRSYEQYF

size: many
V: TRBV28
J: TRBJ2-2
D: TRBD2
DNA: TGTGCCAGCAGCTTCCCCGGGAGGGCCATCGAACCCGGGGAGCTGTTTTTT
CDR3: CASSFPGRAIEPGELFF

size: many
V: TRBV7-2
J: TRBJ2-3
D: TRBD2
DNA: TGTGCCAGCAGCCCCCCCCCGGGAGGGCCAGATACGCAGTATTTT
CDR3: CASSPPPGGPDTQYF

size: NA
V: TRBV20-1
J: TRBJ2-3
D: TRBD2
DNA: TGCAGACCGAGCGGGAGGGCCAATTCAGATACGCAGTATTTT
CDR3: CRPSGRANSDTQYF

size: many
V: TRBV6-2/TRBV6-3
J: TRBJ2-1
D: TRBD2
DNA: TGTGCCAGCCCCCCACTAGCGGGAGACAAGTCCTACAATGAGCAGTTCTTC
CDR3: CASPPLAGDKSYNEQFF

size: few
V: TRBV29-1
J: TRBJ1-4
D: TRBD1
DNA: TGCAGCGTCGGACAGGCCTCTAATGAAAAACTGTTTTTT
CDR3: CSVGQASNEKLFF

size: many
V: TRBV3-1
J: TRBJ2-5
D: TRBD2
DNA: TGTGCCAGCAGCCCCAGCGGGAACCAAGAGACCCAGTACTTC
CDR3: CASSPSGNQETQYF

size: many
V: TRBV7-9
J: TRBJ1-2
D: NA
DNA: TGTGCCAGCAGCCCGGACCTCGGACAGCTTCTCTATGGCTACACCTTC
CDR3: CASSPDLGQLLYGYTF